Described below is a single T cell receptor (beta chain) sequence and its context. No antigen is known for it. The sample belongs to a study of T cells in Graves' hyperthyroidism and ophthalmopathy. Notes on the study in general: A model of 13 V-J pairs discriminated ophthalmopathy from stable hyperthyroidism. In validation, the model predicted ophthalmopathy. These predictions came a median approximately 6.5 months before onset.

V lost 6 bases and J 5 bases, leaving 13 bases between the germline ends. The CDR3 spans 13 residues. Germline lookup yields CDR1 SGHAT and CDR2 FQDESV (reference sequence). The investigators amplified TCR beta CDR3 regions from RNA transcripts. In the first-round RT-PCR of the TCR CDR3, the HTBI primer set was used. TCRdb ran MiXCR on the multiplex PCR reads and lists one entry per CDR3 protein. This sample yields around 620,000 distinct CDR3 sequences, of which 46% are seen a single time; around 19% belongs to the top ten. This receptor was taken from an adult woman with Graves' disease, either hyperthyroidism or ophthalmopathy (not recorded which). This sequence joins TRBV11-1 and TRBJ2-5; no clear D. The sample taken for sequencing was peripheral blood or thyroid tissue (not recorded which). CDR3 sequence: CASSSRVGETQYF. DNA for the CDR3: TGTGCCAGCAGTAGTCGAGTAGGGGAGACCCAGTACTTC.